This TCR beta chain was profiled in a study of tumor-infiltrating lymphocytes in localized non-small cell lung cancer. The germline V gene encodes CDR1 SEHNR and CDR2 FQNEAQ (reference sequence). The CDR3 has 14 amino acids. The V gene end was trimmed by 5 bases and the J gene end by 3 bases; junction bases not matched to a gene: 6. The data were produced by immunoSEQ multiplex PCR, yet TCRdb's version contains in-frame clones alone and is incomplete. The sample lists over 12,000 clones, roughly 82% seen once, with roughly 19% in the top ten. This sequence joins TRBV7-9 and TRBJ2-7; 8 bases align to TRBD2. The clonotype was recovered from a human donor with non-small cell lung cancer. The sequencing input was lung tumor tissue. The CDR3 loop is CASSPGGGLYEQYF. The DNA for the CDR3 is TGTGCCAGCAGCCCGGGAGGGGGACTCTACGAGCAGTACTTC.